This TCR beta chain was observed in a study of blood T cells in healthy people across ages. Concerning this clonotype: The antigen is undetermined.

V shed 6 bases and J shed 5 bases, with 16 bases lying between them. The germline CDR1 and CDR2 sequences are LGHDT and YNNKEL (reference sequence). The CDR3 is made up of 14 amino acids. Study-level points and caveats: TCR beta diversity was tightly associated with the proportion of naive T cells. It was the long-lived donors that had more naive CD4+ cells and higher diversity than aged donors.

Healthy Russian Caucasian donors spanned ages roughly 6 to 100 years. PBMCs numbering at least 6 million were isolated per sample. With a J-beta primer mix and a sample-barcoded 5' primer, a second PCR ran about 7 to 12 cycles. TCRdb used MiXCR to reprocess the 5' RACE reads, holding one entry per CDR3 protein. Here the sample spans about 570,000 distinct CDR3 sequences, approximately 30% being singletons. The clonotype was recovered from a woman in her 70s in good health. This chain uses TRBV3-1 with TRBJ1-2, with unresolved D. The sequencing input was blood. CDR3 coding DNA: TGTGCCAGCAGTGCGGTTGGGTCTGGATATGGCTACACCTTC. This translates into CASSAVGSGYGYTF.